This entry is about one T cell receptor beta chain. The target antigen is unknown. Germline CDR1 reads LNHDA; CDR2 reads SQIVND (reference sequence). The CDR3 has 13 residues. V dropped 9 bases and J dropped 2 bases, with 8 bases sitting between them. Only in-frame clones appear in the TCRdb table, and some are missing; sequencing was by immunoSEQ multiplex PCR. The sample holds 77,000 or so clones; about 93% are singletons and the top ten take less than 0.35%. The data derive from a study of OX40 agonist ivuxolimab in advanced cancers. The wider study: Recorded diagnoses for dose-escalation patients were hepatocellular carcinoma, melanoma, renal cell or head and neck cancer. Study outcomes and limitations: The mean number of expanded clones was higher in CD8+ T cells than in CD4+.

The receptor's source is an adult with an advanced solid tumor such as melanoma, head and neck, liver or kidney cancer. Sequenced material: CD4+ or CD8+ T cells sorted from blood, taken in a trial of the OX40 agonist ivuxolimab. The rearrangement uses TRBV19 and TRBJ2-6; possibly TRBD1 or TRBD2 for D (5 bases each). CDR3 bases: TGTGCCAGCGGGGACGCTGGGGCCAACGTCCTGACTTTC. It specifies CASGDAGANVLTF.